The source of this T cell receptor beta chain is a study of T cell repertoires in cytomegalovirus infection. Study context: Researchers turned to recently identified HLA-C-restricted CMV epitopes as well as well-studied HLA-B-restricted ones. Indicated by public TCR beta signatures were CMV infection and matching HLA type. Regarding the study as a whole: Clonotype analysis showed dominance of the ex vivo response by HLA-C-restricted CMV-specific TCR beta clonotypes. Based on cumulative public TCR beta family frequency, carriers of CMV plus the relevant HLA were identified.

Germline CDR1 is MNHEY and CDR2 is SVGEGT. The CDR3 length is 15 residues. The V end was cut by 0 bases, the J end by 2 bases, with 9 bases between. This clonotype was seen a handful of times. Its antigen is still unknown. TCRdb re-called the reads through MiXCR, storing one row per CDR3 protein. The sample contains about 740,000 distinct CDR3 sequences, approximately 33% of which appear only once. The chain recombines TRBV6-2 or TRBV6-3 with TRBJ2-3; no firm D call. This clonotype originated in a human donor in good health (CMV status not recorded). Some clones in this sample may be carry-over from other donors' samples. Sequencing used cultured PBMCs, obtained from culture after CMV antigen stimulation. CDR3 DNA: TGTGCCAGCAGTTACTCGTCGCCTTACACAGATACGCAGTATTTT. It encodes CASSYSSPYTDTQYF.